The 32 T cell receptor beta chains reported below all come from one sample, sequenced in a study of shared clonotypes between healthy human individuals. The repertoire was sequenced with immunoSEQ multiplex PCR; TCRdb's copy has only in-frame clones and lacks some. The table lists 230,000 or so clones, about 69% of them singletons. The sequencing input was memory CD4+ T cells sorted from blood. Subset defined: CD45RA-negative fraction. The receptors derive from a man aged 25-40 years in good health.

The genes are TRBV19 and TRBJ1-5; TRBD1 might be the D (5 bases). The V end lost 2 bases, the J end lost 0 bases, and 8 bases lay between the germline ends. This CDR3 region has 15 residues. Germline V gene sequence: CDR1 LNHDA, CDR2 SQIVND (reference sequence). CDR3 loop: CASSIMGVSNQPQHF. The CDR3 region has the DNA TGTGCCAGTAGTATAATGGGGGTTAGCAATCAGCCCCAGCATTTT. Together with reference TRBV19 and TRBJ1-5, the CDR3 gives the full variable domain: DGGITQSPKYLFRKEGQNVTLSCEQNLNHDAMYWYRQDPGQGLRLIYYSQIVNDFQKGDIAEGYSVSREKKESFPLTVTSAQKNPTAFYLCASSIMGVSNQPQHFGDGTRLSIL.

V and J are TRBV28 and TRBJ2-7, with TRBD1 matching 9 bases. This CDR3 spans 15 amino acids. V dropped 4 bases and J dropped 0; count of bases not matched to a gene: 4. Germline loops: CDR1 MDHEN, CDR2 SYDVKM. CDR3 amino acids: CASSSGTGNSYEQYF. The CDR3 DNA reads TGTGCCAGCAGTTCTGGGACAGGGAACTCCTACGAGCAGTACTTC.

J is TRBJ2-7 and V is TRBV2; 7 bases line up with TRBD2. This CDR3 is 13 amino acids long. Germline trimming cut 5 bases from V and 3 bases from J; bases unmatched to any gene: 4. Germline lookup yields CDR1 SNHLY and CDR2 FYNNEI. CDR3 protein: CASSKRDGYEQYF. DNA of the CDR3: TGTGCCAGCAGTAAGCGGGACGGCTACGAGCAGTACTTC.

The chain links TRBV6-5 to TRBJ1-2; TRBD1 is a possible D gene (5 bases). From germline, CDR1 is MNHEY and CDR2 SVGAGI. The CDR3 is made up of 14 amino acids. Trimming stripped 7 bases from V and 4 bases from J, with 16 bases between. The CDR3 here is CASTMRGLGYGYTF. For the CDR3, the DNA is TGTGCCAGCACCATGAGGGGTTTAGGCTATGGCTACACCTTC.

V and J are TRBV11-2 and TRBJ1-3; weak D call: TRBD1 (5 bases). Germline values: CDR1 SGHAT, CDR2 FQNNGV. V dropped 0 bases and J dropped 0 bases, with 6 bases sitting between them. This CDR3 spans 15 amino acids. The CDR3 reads CASSLDGGSGNTIYF. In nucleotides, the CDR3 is TGTGCCAGCAGCTTAGACGGGGGCTCTGGAAACACCATATATTTT.

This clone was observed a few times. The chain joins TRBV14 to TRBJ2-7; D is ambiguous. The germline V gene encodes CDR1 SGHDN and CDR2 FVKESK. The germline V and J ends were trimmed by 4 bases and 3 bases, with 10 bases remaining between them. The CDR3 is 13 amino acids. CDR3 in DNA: TGTGCCAGCAGCCGGAGACGGATCTACGAGCAGTACTTC. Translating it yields CASSRRRIYEQYF.

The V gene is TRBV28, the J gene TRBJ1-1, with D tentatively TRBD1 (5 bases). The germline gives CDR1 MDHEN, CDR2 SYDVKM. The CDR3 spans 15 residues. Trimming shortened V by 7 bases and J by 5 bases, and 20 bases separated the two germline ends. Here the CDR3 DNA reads TGTGCCAGCACCGAACGGGGGGGTAGGAAGACTGAAGCTTTCTTT. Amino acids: CASTERGGRKTEAFF.

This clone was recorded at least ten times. CDR3 nucleotide sequence: TGTGCCAGCAGCGGTTTCAGGGGGCCCGAGACCCAGTACTTC. This sequence encodes CASSGFRGPETQYF. The rearrangement links TRBV5-8 to TRBJ2-5; 8 bases line up with TRBD1. The germline gives CDR1 SGHTS, CDR2 YDEGEE. This CDR3 spans 14 amino acids. V was pared by 4 bases and J by 5 bases, with 7 bases of the junction left unmatched.

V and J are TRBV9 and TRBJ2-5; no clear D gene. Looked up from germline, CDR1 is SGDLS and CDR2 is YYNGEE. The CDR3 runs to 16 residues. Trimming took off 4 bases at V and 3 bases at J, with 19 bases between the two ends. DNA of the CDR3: TGTGCCAGCAGCCCTCCTTTGTGGCCCGGAAAAGAGACCCAGTACTTC. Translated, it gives CASSPPLWPGKETQYF.

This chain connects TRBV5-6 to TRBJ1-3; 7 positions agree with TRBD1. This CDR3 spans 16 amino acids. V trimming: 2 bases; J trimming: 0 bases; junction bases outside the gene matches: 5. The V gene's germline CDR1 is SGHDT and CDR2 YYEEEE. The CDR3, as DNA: TGTGCCAGCAGCTTTGGGACAGCGAGCTCTGGAAACACCATATATTTT. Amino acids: CASSFGTASSGNTIYF.

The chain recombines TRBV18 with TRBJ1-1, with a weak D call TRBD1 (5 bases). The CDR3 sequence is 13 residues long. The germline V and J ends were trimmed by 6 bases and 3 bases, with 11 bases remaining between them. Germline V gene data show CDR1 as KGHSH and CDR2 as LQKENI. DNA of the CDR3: TGTGCCAGCTCCCCCGTGGGGGACACTGAAGCTTTCTTT. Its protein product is CASSPVGDTEAFF. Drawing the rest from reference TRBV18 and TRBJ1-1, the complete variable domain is NAGVMQNPRHLVRRRGQEARLRCSPMKGHSHVYWYRQLPEEGLKFMVYLQKENIIDESGMPKERFSAEFPKEGPSILRIQQVVRGDSAAYFCASSPVGDTEAFFGQGTRLTVV.

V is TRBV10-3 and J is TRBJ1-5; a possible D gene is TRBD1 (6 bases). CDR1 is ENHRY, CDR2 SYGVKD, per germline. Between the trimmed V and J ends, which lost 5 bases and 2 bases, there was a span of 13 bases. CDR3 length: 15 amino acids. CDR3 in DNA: TGTGCCATCAGTTTTTCAGGGGAGGGCAATCAGCCCCAGCATTTT. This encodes CAISFSGEGNQPQHF.

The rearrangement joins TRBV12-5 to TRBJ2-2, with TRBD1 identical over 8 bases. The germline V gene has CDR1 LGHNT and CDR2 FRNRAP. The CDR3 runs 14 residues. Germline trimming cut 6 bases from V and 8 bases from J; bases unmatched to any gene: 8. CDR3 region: CASGSGQGGGELFF. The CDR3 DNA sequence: TGTGCTAGTGGCTCCGGACAGGGTGGGGGGGAGCTGTTTTTT.

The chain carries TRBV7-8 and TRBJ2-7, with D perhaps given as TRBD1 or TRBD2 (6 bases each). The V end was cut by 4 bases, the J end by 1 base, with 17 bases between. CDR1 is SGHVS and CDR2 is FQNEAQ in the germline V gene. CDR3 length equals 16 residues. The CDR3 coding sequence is TGTGCCAGCAGCTCGAGTTGGGGGGCCTCGTCCTACGAGCAGTACTTC. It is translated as CASSSSWGASSYEQYF.

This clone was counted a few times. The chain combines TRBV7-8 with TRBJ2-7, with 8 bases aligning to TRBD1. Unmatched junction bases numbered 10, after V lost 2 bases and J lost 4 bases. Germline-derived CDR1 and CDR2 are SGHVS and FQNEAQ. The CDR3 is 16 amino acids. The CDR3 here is CASSLSSGGTGYEQYF. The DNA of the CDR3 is TGTGCCAGCAGCTTATCATCGGGCGGGACAGGTTACGAGCAGTACTTC.

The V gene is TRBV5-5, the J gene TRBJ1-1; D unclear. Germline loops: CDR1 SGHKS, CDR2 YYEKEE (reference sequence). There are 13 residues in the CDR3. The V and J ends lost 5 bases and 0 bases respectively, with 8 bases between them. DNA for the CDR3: TGTGCCAGCAGACAACAGATGAACACTGAAGCTTTCTTT. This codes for CASRQQMNTEAFF.

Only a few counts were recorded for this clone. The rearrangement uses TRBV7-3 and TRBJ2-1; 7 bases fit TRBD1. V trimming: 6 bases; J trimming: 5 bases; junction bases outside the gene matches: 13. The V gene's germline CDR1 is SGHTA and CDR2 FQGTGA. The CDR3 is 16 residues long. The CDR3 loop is CASSSRGSFANNEQFF. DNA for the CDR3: TGTGCCAGCAGTTCCAGGGGGTCCTTCGCGAACAATGAGCAGTTCTTC.

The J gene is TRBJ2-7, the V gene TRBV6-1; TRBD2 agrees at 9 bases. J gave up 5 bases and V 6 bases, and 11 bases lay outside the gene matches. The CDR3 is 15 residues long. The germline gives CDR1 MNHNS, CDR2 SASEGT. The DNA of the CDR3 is TGTGCCAGCAGGACCTCGGGACTAGCTCCCCACGAGCAGTACTTC. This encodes CASRTSGLAPHEQYF.

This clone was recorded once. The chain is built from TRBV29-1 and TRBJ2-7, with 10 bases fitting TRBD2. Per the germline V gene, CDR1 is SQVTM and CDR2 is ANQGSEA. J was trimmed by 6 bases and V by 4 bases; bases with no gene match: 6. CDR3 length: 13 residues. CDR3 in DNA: TGCAGCGTTGCGAGCGGGAGGGCCACCGAGCAGTACTTC. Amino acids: CSVASGRATEQYF.

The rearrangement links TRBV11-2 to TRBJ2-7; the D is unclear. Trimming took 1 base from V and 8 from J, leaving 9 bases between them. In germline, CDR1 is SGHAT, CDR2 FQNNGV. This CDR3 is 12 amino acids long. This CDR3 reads CASSLGPVKQYF. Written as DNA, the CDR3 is TGTGCCAGCAGCTTAGGTCCAGTTAAGCAGTACTTC.

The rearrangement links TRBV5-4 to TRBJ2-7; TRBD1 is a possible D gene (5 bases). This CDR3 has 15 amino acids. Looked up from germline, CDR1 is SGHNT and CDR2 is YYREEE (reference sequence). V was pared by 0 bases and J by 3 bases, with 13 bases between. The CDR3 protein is CASSLAGQGFYEQYF. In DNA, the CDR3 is TGTGCCAGCAGCTTGGCCGGGCAGGGTTTCTACGAGCAGTACTTC.

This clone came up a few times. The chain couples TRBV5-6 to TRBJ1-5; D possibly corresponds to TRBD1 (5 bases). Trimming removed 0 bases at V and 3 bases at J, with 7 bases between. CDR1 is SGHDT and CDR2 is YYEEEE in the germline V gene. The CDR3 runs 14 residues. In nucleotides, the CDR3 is TGTGCCAGCAGCTTGGGACAGCTCAATCAGCCCCAGCATTTT. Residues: CASSLGQLNQPQHF.

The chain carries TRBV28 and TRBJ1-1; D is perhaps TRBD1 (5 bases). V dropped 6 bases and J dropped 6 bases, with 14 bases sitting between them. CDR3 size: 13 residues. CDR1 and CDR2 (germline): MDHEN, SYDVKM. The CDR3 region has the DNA TGTGCCAGCAGAAGAACCGGGACGCCTGAAGCTTTCTTT. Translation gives CASRRTGTPEAFF.

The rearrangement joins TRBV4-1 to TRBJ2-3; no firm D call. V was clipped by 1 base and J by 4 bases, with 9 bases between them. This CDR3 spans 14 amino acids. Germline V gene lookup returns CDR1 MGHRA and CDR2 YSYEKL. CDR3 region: CASSQALRADTQYF. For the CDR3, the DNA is TGCGCCAGCAGCCAAGCCCTGCGCGCAGATACGCAGTATTTT.

The CDR3 DNA reads TGTGCCAGCAGTTCACTGATTGGGATAGGGACCCAGTACTTC. This gives the protein CASSSLIGIGTQYF. The gene calls are TRBV6-1 and TRBJ2-5; D unclear. From germline, CDR1 is MNHNS and CDR2 SASEGT. The CDR3 has 14 residues. Trimming took off 5 bases at V and 7 bases at J, with 17 bases between the two ends.

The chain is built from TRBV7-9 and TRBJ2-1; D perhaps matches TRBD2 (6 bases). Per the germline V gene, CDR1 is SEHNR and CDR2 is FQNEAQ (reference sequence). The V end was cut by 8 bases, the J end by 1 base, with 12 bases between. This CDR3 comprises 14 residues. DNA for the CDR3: TGTGCCAGCGGAGGGTCGACATCCTACAATGAGCAGTTCTTC. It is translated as CASGGSTSYNEQFF.

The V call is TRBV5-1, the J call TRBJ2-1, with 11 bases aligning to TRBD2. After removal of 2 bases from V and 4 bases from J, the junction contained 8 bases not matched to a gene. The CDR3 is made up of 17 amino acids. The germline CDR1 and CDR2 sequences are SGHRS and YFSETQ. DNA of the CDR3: TGCGCCAGCAGCTTAAATAGCGGGAGGGCAATATACAATGAGCAGTTCTTC. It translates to CASSLNSGRAIYNEQFF.

This chain's CDR3 is CASSLAAQETQYF. CDR3 sequence (DNA): TGTGCCAGCAGCTTGGCAGCCCAAGAGACCCAGTACTTC. The chain is built from TRBV5-5 and TRBJ2-5; D gene ambiguous. Trimming left V 0 bases short and J 1 base short, with 4 bases between. CDR1 and CDR2 from the germline V gene are SGHKS and YYEKEE (reference sequence). This CDR3 region has 13 residues.

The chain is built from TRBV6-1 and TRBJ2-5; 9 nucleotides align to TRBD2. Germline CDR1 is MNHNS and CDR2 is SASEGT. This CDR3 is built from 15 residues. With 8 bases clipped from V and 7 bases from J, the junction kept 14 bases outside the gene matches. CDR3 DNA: TGTGCCAGCGAGGAGGGGGCGGGAGGGTGGAGGACCCAGTACTTC. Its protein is CASEEGAGGWRTQYF.

The CDR3: CASSLAPAGVYEQYF. The CDR3 DNA is TGCGCCAGCAGCTTGGCCCCAGCGGGAGTCTACGAGCAGTACTTC. The rearrangement uses TRBV5-1 and TRBJ2-7; 8 bases are a match to TRBD2. Germline V gene lookup returns CDR1 SGHRS and CDR2 YFSETQ. CDR3 length: 15 residues. V lost 0 bases and J lost 3; bases outside the gene matches: 5. Looking up the rest from reference TRBV5-1 and TRBJ2-7 gives the full variable domain: KAGVTQTPRYLIKTRGQQVTLSCSPISGHRSVSWYQQTPGQGLQFLFEYFSETQRNKGNFPGRFSGRQFSNSRSEMNVSTLELGDSALYLCASSLAPAGVYEQYFGPGTRLTVT.

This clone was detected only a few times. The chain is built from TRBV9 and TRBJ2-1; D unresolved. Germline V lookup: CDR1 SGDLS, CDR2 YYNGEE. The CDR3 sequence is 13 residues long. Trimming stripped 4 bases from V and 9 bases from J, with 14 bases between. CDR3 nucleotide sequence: TGTGCCAGCAGCCCCCAAACCAGTGGTGAGCAGTTCTTC. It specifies CASSPQTSGEQFF. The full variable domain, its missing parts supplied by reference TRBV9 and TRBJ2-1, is DSGVTQTPKHLITATGQRVTLRCSPRSGDLSVYWYQQSLDQGLQFLIQYYNGEERAKGNILERFSAQQFPDLHSELNLSSLELGDSALYFCASSPQTSGEQFFGPGTRLTVL.

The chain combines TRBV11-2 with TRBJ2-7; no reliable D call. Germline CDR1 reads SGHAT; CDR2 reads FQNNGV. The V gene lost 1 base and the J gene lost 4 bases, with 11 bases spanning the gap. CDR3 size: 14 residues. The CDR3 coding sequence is TGTGCCAGCAGCTTAGCTCAGACGGCGTACGAGCAGTACTTC. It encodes CASSLAQTAYEQYF.